This TCR beta chain derives from a study of vaccination and CD4 T cells after COVID-19. Study information: SARS-CoV-2 positivity in convalescent patients was established by nasal swab PCR; under 10 had mild and one severe disease. Two Hispanic individuals were among six male and four female convalescent patients.

Germline loops: CDR1 DFQATT, CDR2 SNEGSKA (reference sequence). V gave up 6 bases and J gave up 3 bases; unmatched junction bases: 8. The CDR3 has 14 residues. Sequence data for DNA of cultured CD4+ T cells were generated by the Oncomine TCR Beta short-read assay. TCRdb ran MiXCR on the PCR reads and lists one entry per CDR3 protein. The table has over 20,000 distinct CDR3 sequences, 48% seen once; the top ten hold about 5%. By sample fraction, this clonotype is medium-sized. Its matching antigen is unknown. Specified treatment: roughly ten-day PBMC culture with coronavirus spike peptide pools or control peptides (ViraFEST assay).

This chain links TRBV20-1 with TRBJ2-1; 7 bases map to TRBD2. The sequenced sample consisted of CD4+ T cells from blood, cultured in vitro. The receptor was isolated from a human donor who had recovered from COVID-19. The CDR3 loop reads CSAIAAGVYNEQFF. The CDR3 nucleotides are TGCAGTGCCATTGCGGCGGGAGTCTACAATGAGCAGTTCTTC.